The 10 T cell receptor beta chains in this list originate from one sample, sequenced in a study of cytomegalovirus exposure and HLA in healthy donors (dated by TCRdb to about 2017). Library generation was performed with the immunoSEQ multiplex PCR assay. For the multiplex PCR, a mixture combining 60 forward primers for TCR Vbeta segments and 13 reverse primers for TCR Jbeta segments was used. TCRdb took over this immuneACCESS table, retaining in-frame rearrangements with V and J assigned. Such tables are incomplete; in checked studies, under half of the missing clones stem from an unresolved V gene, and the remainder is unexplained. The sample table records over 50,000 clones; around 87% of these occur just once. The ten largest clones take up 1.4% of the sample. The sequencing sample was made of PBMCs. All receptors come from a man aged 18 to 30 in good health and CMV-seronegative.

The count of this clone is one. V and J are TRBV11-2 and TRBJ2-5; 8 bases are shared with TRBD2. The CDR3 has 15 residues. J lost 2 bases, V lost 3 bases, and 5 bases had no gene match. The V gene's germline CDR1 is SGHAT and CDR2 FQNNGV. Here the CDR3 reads CASSFGGGPQETQYF. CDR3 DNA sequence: TGTGCCAGCAGCTTCGGCGGGGGGCCTCAAGAGACCCAGTACTTC.

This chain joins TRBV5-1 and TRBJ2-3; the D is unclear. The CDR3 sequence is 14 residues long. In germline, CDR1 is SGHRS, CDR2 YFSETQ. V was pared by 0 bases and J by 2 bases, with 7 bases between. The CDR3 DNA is TGCGCCAGCAGCTTGGAGATGGCCACAGATACGCAGTATTTT. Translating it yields CASSLEMATDTQYF.

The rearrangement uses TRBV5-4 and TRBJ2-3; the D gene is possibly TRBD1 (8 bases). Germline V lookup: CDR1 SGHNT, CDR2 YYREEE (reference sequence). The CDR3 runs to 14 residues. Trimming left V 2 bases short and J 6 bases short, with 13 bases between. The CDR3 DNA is TGTGCCAGCAGCTTCGGACAGGGAGGGGATACGCAGTATTTT. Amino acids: CASSFGQGGDTQYF.

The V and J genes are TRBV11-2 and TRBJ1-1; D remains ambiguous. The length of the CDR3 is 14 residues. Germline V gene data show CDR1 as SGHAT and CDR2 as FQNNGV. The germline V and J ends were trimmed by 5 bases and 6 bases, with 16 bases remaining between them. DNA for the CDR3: TGTGCCAGCAGCCTTCGGCTACTAGGCGCTGAAGCTTTCTTT. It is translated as CASSLRLLGAEAFF. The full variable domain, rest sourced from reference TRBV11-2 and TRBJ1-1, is EAGVAQSPRYKIIEKRQSVAFWCNPISGHATLYWYQQILGQGPKLLIQFQNNGVVDDSQLPKDRFSAERLKGVDSTLKIQPAKLEDSAVYLCASSLRLLGAEAFFGQGTRLTVV.

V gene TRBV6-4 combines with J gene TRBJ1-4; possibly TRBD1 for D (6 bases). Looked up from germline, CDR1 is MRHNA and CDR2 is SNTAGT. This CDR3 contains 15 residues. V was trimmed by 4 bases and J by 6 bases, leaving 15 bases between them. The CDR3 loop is CASSVTAGAHEKLFF. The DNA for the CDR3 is TGTGCCAGCAGTGTTACTGCGGGGGCGCATGAAAAACTGTTTTTT.

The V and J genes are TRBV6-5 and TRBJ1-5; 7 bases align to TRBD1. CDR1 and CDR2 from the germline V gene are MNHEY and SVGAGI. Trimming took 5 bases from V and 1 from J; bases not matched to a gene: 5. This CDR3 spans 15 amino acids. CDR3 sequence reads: CASSLRTGSNQPQHF. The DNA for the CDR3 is TGTGCCAGCAGTCTCCGGACAGGCAGCAATCAGCCCCAGCATTTT.

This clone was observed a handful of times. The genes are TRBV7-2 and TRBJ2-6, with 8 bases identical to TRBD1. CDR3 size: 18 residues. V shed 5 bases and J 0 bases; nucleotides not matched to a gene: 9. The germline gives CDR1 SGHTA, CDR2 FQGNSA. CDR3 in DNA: TGTGCCAGCAGCCCAGGGGCAGGGGGCCGCTCTGGGGCCAACGTCCTGACTTTC. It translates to CASSPGAGGRSGANVLTF.

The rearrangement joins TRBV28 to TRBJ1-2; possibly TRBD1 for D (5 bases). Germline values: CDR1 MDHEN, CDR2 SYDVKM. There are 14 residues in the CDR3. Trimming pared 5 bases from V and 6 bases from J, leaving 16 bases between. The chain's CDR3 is CASSPGGGSDGYTF. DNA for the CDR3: TGTGCCAGCAGTCCGGGGGGGGGTAGTGATGGCTACACCTTC.

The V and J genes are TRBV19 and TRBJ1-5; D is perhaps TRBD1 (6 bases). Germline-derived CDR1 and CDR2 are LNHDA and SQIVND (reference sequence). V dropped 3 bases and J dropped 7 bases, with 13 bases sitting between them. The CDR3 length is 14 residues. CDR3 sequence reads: CASSITTGGQPQHF. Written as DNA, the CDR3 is TGTGCCAGTAGTATTACGACAGGTGGACAGCCCCAGCATTTT.

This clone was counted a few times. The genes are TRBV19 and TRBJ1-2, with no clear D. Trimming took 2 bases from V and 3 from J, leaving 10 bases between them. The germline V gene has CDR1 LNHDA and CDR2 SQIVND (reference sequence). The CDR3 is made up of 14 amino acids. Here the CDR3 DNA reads TGTGCCAGTAGTATATCATCAGGCGACTATGGCTACACCTTC. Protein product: CASSISSGDYGYTF.